This T cell receptor (beta chain) was sequenced in a study of blood T cell repertoires in COVID-19. Across the whole study: Samples of COVID-19 (acute and convalescent) were obtained from the United States, Italy and Spain. From T cells, B-cell-depleted T cells, or PBMCs came the material, which was cDNA or gDNA.

V was pared by 4 bases and J by 6 bases, with 3 bases of the junction left unmatched. This CDR3 has 13 amino acids. CDR1 MDHEN and CDR2 SYDVKM come from the germline V gene. As handled by the study authors: Quantification of nucleated cells was approximated via reference gene primer amplification. TCRdb keeps only in-frame clones here, not all; method: immunoSEQ multiplex PCR. That table is the source of V, J and clone size, and D and trimming were worked out from the DNA. In the table there are tens of thousands of clones, around 90% of which are singletons. The TCR was taken from a woman aged 70 to 79 with acute or convalescent COVID-19. Sequencing was done on a sample of peripheral blood. The V gene is TRBV28, the J gene TRBJ1-5; 7 nucleotides agree with TRBD1. CDR3 DNA: TGTGCCAGCAGTTCAGGGGGTTCTCAGCCCCAGCATTTT. Translated, it gives CASSSGGSQPQHF.